The clone carrying this T cell receptor (beta chain) has at least ten counts. This record belongs to a study of T cells in Graves' hyperthyroidism and ophthalmopathy. CDR3 length equals 15 residues. Per germline, CDR1 LGHDT and CDR2 YNNKEL (reference sequence). Trimming removed 5 bases from V and 9 bases from J; junction bases left unmatched: 11. RNA transcripts yielded amplified TCR beta CDR3 regions. A set of HTBI primers served as the primers for a first-round RT-PCR of the TCR CDR3. TCRdb fed the multiplex PCR reads into MiXCR, producing one record per CDR3 protein. The sample contains approximately 740,000 distinct CDR3 sequences, 13% to 15% of which appear only once.

The origin of this receptor is a woman between 18 and 29 years old with Graves' hyperthyroidism. Specimen: blood. The chain joins TRBV3-1 to TRBJ2-1; 9 bases map to TRBD1. The CDR3 coding sequence is TGTGCCAGCAGCTACTCCGGGACAGGGTATTCTGAGCAGTTCTTC. Protein sequence: CASSYSGTGYSEQFF.